This passage covers 16 T cell receptor beta chains from one sample sequenced in a study of cytomegalovirus exposure and HLA in healthy donors. 60 Vbeta and 13 Jbeta primers were used in PCR. Profiled with immunoSEQ multiplex PCR; TCRdb holds only in-frame clones, not every one. The sample yields tens of thousands of clones, about 84% seen once. Sequencing was performed on PBMCs. The receptors here all came from a man in his forties or fifties in good health and CMV-seronegative.

In its sample, this clone was seen a few times. V and J are TRBV28 and TRBJ1-2; D not resolved. CDR1 and CDR2 from the germline V gene are MDHEN and SYDVKM. The ends were cut back, 2 bases at V and 2 bases at J, with 3 bases in the middle. The CDR3 has 12 residues. CDR3 region: CASSLRNYGYTF. DNA of the CDR3: TGTGCCAGCAGTTTACGGAACTATGGCTACACCTTC.

The V gene is TRBV14, the J gene TRBJ1-2, with TRBD1 identical over 8 bases. After removal of 3 bases from V and 1 base from J, the junction contained 1 base not matched to a gene. The germline V gene has CDR1 SGHDN and CDR2 FVKESK. The CDR3 covers 14 residues. The CDR3, as DNA: TGTGCCAGCAGCCAGGACAGGGATAACTATGGCTACACCTTC. Translated: CASSQDRDNYGYTF.

The chain combines TRBV30 with TRBJ1-1; D is uncertain. The CDR3 contains 14 residues. The V end lost 0 bases, the J end lost 0 bases, and 8 bases lay between the germline ends. Germline V gene data show CDR1 as GTSNPN and CDR2 as SVGIG (reference sequence). The CDR3 region has the DNA TGTGCCTGGAGTGTAGTCCACTTGAACACTGAAGCTTTCTTT. Translated: CAWSVVHLNTEAFF.

The rearrangement links TRBV27 to TRBJ2-3; weak D call: TRBD2 (5 bases). Per the germline V gene, CDR1 is MNHEY and CDR2 is SMNVEV (reference sequence). The ends were cut back, 0 bases at V and 5 bases at J, with 9 bases in the middle. The CDR3 is 14 amino acids. The CDR3 sequence: CASSLSRGGDTQYF. CDR3 bases: TGTGCCAGCAGTTTATCTCGGGGTGGAGATACGCAGTATTTT.

The V gene is TRBV28, the J gene TRBJ2-3; TRBD2 agrees at 7 bases. Trimming at V came to 4 bases and at J to 2 bases, leaving 6 bases not matched to a gene. There are 15 residues in the CDR3. Germline CDR1 and CDR2: MDHEN and SYDVKM. CDR3 DNA: TGTGCCAGCAGTTCTCGGGCGGGAGCCACAGATACGCAGTATTTT. Its translation is CASSSRAGATDTQYF.

V gene TRBV5-4 combines with J gene TRBJ2-6, with a weak D call TRBD2 (5 bases). The CDR3 contains 15 residues. The germline V gene encodes CDR1 SGHNT and CDR2 YYREEE (reference sequence). The V and J ends lost 5 bases and 2 bases respectively, with 11 bases between them. CDR3 nucleotides: TGTGCCAGCAGTTCTCTGGGAGCTGGGGCCAACGTCCTGACTTTC. Translating it yields CASSSLGAGANVLTF.

The rearrangement links TRBV28 to TRBJ1-2, with D uncertain. The CDR3 is 11 amino acids. Germline CDR1 and CDR2: MDHEN and SYDVKM. V was shortened by 7 bases and J by 5 bases, with 8 bases between the two germline ends. The CDR3 region is CASTGLYGYTF. The DNA for the CDR3 is TGTGCCAGCACAGGATTGTATGGCTACACCTTC.

This clone was found a few times. This chain links TRBV6-5 with TRBJ2-1; a possible D gene is TRBD1 (5 bases). CDR1 and CDR2 from the germline V gene are MNHEY and SVGAGI. V was trimmed by 5 bases and J by 7 bases, leaving 12 bases between them. This CDR3 has 13 amino acids. The CDR3 loop is CASSIIQGNEQFF. The CDR3, as DNA: TGTGCCAGCAGTATCATTCAGGGTAATGAGCAGTTCTTC.

A few counts support this clone. The chain joins TRBV28 to TRBJ2-2, with D unclear. Germline CDR1 MDHEN, CDR2 SYDVKM. This CDR3 comprises 11 residues. V lost 4 bases to trimming and J lost 5 bases, with 2 bases between them. The CDR3 region has the DNA TGTGCCAGCAGTTCTACCGGGGAGCTGTTTTTT. This encodes CASSSTGELFF.

The CDR3 protein is CASSSIGSIYGGQYF. The CDR3 DNA reads TGTGCCAGCAGTTCAATCGGGAGCATTTACGGAGGGCAGTACTTC. The V and J genes are TRBV13 and TRBJ2-7; D perhaps matches TRBD2 (6 bases). The CDR3 runs 15 residues. The germline V gene has CDR1 PRHDT and CDR2 FYEKMQ (reference sequence). The V and J ends lost 6 bases and 9 bases respectively, with 24 bases between them.

The chain employs TRBV21-1 and TRBJ1-3; the listed D gene, TRBD1, was not tested against the DNA. TRBV21-1 is marked as a pseudogene. The CDR3 runs to 17 residues. The CDR3 coding sequence is TGTGCCAGCAGCAACCTTGACAGGGCAGGGGGTGGAAACACCATATATTTT. Protein product: CASSNLDRAGGGNTIYF.

This clone is a singleton in its sample. The chain carries TRBV5-1 and TRBJ1-1; 8 nucleotides match TRBD1. The CDR3 consists of 14 residues. Germline V gives CDR1 SGHRS, CDR2 YFSETQ. The V segment lost 4 bases and the J segment 1 base; nucleotides outside the gene matches: 3. In nucleotides, the CDR3 is TGCGCCAGCAGCGCCGGGACAGGGAACACTGAAGCTTTCTTT. It codes for CASSAGTGNTEAFF.

This clone was seen only a few times. The CDR3 DNA is TGCGCCAGCAGCCAAGTTGCGTCTTACGAGCAGTACTTC. It specifies CASSQVASYEQYF. The chain recombines TRBV4-1 with TRBJ2-7; D gene ambiguous. V lost 1 base, J lost 4 bases, and 8 bases lay in between. CDR1 and CDR2 (germline): MGHRA, YSYEKL. This CDR3 has 13 residues.

The rearrangement links TRBV4-3 to TRBJ2-5, with 7 positions matching TRBD2. CDR1 and CDR2 (germline): LGHNA, YSLEER. J gave up 3 bases and V 0 bases, and 4 bases lay outside the gene matches. The CDR3 extends over 15 amino acids. This CDR3 is CASSQDPLAEETQYF. For the CDR3, the DNA is TGCGCCAGCAGCCAAGACCCGCTAGCGGAAGAGACCCAGTACTTC.

This chain uses TRBV6-4 with TRBJ2-3; 8 bases match TRBD2. The CDR3 loop spans 14 amino acids. V lost 3 bases to trimming and J lost 6 bases; unmatched junction nucleotides: 5. From germline, CDR1 is MRHNA and CDR2 SNTAGT. CDR3: CASSESGSRDTQYF. The CDR3 nucleotides read TGTGCCAGCAGTGAAAGCGGGAGCAGGGATACGCAGTATTTT.

Points on this clone: At one end the junction does not follow the germline gene, possibly because of a read error. The chain combines TRBV6-6 with TRBJ2-7, with 7 bases identical to TRBD2. The CDR3 consists of 14 residues. Germline V lookup: CDR1 MNHNY, CDR2 SVGAGI (reference sequence). CDR3 sequence: CASSYSTLGEGPHF. CDR3 coding DNA: TGTGCCAGCAGTTACTCAACCCTTGGGGAGGGCCCCCACTTC.